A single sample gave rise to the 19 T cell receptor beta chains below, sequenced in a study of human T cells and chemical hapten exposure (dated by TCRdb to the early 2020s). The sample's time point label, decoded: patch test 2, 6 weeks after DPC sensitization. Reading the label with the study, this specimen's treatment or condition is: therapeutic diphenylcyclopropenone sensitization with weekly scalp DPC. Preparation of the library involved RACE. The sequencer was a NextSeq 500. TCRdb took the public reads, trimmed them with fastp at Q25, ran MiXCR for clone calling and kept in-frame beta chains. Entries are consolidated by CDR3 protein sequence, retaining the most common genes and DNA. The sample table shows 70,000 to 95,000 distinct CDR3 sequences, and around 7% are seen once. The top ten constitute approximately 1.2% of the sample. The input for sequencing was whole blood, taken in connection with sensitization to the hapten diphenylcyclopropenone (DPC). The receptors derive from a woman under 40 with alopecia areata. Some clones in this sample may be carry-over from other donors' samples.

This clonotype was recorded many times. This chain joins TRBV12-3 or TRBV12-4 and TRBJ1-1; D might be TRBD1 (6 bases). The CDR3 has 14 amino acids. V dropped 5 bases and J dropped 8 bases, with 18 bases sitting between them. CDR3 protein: CASSTAVAGTEAFF. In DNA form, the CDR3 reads TGTGCCAGCAGTACTGCCGTAGCCGGGACAGAAGCTTTCTTT.

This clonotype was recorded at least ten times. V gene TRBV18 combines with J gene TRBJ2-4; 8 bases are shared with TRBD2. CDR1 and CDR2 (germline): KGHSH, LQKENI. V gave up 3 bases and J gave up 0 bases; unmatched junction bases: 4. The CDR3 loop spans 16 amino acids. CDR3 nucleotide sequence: TGTGCCAGCTCACCGTCTAGCGGGTTAGCCAAAAACATTCAGTACTTC. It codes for CASSPSSGLAKNIQYF.

The DNA of the CDR3 is TGTGCCAGCAGGGAGACAGGCGCAGAGACCCAGTACTTC. Protein: CASRETGAETQYF. The chain is built from TRBV12-3 or TRBV12-4 and TRBJ2-5; TRBD1 might be the D (6 bases). The CDR3 extends over 13 amino acids. Trimming removed 6 bases from V and 4 bases from J, with 12 bases in between.

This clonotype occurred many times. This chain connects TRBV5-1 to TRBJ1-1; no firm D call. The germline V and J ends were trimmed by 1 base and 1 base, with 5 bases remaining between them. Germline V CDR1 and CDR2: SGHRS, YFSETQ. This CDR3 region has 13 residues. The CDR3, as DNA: TGCGCCAGCAGCTTGAGACAGAACACTGAAGCTTTCTTT. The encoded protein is CASSLRQNTEAFF.

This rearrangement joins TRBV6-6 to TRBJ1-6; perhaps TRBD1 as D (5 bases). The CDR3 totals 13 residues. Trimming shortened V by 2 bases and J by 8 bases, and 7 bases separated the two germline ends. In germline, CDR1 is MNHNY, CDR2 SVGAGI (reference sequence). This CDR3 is CASSYAGDSPLHF. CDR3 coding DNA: TGTGCCAGCAGTTACGCGGGGGATTCACCCCTCCACTTT.

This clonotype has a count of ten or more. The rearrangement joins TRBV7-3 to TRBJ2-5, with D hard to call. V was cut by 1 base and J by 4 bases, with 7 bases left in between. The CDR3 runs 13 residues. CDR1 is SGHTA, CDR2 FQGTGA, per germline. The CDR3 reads CASSLSSGETQYF. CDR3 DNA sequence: TGTGCCAGCAGCTTAAGTTCAGGAGAGACCCAGTACTTC.

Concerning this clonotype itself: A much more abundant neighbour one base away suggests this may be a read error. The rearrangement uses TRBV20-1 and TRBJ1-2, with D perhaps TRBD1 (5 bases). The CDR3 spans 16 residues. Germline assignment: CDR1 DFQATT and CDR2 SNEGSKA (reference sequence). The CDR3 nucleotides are TGCAGTGTCATGGGCCGGGGCCAGACCGCTAACTATGGCTACAACTTC. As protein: CSVMGRGQTANYGYNF.

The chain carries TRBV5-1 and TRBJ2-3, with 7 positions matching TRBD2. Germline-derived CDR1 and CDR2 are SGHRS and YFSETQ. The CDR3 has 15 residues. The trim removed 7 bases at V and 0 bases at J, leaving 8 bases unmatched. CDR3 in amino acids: CASGRWRESTDTQYF. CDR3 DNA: TGCGCCAGCGGTCGTTGGCGGGAGAGCACAGATACGCAGTATTTT.

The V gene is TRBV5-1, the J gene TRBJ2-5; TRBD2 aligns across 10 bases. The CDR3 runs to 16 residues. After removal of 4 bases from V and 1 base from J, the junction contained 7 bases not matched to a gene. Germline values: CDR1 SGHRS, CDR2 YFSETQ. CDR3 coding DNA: TGCGCCAGCAGCCGGGGGACTAGCGAGTCCCAAGAGACCCAGTACTTC. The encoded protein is CASSRGTSESQETQYF.

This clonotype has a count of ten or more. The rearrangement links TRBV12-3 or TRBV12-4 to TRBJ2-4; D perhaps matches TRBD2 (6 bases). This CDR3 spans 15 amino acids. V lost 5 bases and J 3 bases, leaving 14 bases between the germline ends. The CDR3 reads CASSTGPGGKNIQYF. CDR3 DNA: TGTGCCAGCAGTACCGGGCCCGGGGGCAAAAACATTCAGTACTTC.

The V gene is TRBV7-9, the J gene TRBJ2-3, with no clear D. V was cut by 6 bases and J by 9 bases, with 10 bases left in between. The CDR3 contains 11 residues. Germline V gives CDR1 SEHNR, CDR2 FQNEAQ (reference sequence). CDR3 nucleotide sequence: TGTGCCAGCAGTCCATCAGCAACGCAGTATTTT. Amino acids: CASSPSATQYF.

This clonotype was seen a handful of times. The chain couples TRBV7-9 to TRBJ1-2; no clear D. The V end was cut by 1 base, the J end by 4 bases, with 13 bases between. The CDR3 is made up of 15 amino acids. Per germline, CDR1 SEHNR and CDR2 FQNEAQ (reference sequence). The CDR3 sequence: CASSLGPAHIYGYTF. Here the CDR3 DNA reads TGTGCCAGCAGCTTAGGGCCGGCACACATCTATGGCTACACCTTC. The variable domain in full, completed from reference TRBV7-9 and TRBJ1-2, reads DTGVSQNPRHKITKRGQNVTFRCDPISEHNRLYWYRQTLGQGPEFLTYFQNEAQLEKSRLLSDRFSAERPKGSFSTLEIQRTEQGDSAMYLCASSLGPAHIYGYTFGSGTRLTVV.

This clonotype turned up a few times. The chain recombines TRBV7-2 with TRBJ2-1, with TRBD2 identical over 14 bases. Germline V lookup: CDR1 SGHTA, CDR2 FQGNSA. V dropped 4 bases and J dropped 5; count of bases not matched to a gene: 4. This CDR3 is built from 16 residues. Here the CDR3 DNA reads TGTGCCAGCAGCTCGAGGACTAGCGGGGGGAACAATGAGCAGTTCTTC. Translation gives CASSSRTSGGNNEQFF.

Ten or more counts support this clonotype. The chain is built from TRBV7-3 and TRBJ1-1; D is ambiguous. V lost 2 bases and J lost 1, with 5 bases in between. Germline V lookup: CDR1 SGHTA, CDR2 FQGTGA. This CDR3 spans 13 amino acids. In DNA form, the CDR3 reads TGTGCCAGCAGCTTAGTGCGGAACACTGAAGCTTTCTTT. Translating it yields CASSLVRNTEAFF.

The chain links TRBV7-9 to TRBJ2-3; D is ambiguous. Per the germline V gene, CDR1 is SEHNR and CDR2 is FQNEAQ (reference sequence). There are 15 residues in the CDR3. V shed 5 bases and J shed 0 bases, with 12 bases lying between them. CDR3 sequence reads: CASSPRPQSTDTQYF. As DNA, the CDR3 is TGTGCCAGCAGCCCAAGACCGCAGAGCACAGATACGCAGTATTTT.

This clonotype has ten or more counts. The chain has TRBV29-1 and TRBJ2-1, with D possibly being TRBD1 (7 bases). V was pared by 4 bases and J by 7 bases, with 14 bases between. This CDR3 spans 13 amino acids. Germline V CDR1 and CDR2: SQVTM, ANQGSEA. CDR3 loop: CSVGGQGGNEQFF. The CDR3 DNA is TGCAGCGTTGGTGGCCAGGGGGGAAATGAGCAGTTCTTC.

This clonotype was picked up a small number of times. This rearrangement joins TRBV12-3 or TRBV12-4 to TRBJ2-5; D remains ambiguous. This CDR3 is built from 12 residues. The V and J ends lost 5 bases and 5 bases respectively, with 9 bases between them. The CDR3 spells CASSPAVETQYF. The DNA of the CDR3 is TGTGCCAGCAGTCCGGCGGTGGAGACCCAGTACTTC.

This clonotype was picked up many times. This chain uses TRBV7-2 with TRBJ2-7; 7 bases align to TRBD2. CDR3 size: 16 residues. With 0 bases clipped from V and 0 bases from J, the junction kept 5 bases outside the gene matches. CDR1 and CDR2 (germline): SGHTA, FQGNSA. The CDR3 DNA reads TGTGCCAGCAGCTTAGCGGTGGGGACTACCTCCTACGAGCAGTACTTC. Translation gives CASSLAVGTTSYEQYF.

This CDR3 is CASSGDSNYGYTF. The CDR3 nucleotides read TGCGCCAGCAGCGGGGACAGCAACTATGGCTACACCTTC. The V gene is TRBV5-1, the J gene TRBJ1-2; 7 bases line up with TRBD1. The CDR3 contains 13 residues. Trimming removed 4 bases from V and 2 bases from J; junction bases left unmatched: 2. The germline gives CDR1 SGHRS, CDR2 YFSETQ.